These 3 T cell receptor beta chains were all obtained from the same sample, sequenced in a study of T cell repertoires in cytomegalovirus infection. TCRdb reprocessed the reads with MiXCR, giving one entry per CDR3 protein. The data contain around 750,000 distinct CDR3 sequences, roughly 33% of them singletons. Their antigens are not known. The input for sequencing was cultured CD8+ T cells from PBMCs, taken from culture after CMV antigen stimulation. These receptors were collected from a human donor in good health (CMV status not recorded). Some clones in this sample may be carry-over from other donors' samples.

In its sample, this clonotype was seen many times. The chain combines TRBV10-2 with TRBJ1-1; D ambiguous. Trimming removed 3 bases at V and 3 bases at J, with 11 bases between. Germline CDR1 and CDR2: WSHSY and SAAADI. The CDR3 length is 14 residues. In nucleotides, the CDR3 is TGCGCCAGCAGTGAAGTGGGAGTTGACACTGAAGCTTTCTTT. Translated, it gives CASSEVGVDTEAFF.

The V call is TRBV4-3, the J call TRBJ1-2; D call uncertain. CDR1 and CDR2 (germline): LGHNA, YSLEER. The ends were cut back, 1 base at V and 6 bases at J, with 12 bases in the middle. The CDR3 has 14 amino acids. This CDR3 reads CASSQGGGMDGYTF. CDR3 coding DNA: TGCGCCAGCAGCCAAGGGGGAGGGATGGATGGCTACACCTTC.

This clonotype was detected many times. This chain connects TRBV12-3 or TRBV12-4 to TRBJ2-1; no clear D gene. Trimming took 6 bases from V and 9 from J, leaving 15 bases between them. This CDR3 contains 13 residues. The DNA of the CDR3 is TGTGCCAGCAGCCCCCGCGTTCTGGGTGAGCAGTTCTTC. Translated: CASSPRVLGEQFF.